These 25 T cell receptor beta chains came from one sample sequenced in a study of T cells in Graves' hyperthyroidism and ophthalmopathy. From RNA transcripts, TCR beta CDR3 regions were amplified. A first-round RT-PCR of the TCR CDR3 used the HTBI primer set. TCRdb re-derived calls from the multiplex PCR reads in MiXCR, one entry per CDR3 protein. Of 390,000 or so distinct CDR3 sequences listed, roughly 14% were seen once; the top ten hold roughly 13%. Sequencing input: blood. These TCRs come from a young man with Graves' ophthalmopathy.

This clonotype was seen more than once but under ten times. V gene TRBV20-1 combines with J gene TRBJ2-7; maybe TRBD1 (6 bases). Germline V gene sequence: CDR1 DFQATT, CDR2 SNEGSKA (reference sequence). Trimming stripped 5 bases from V and 3 bases from J, with 8 bases between. This CDR3 comprises 11 residues. The DNA for the CDR3 is TGCAGTGCTGGGACAATCTACGAGCAGTACTTC. Its protein is CSAGTIYEQYF.

This clonotype was recorded at least ten times. The rearrangement joins TRBV7-9 to TRBJ2-7; D remains unclear. Germline V lookup: CDR1 SEHNR, CDR2 FQNEAQ (reference sequence). Between the trimmed V and J ends, which lost 1 base and 3 bases, there was a span of 13 bases. CDR3 length equals 15 residues. CDR3: CASSLEAGGNYEQYF. DNA of the CDR3: TGTGCCAGCAGCTTAGAGGCAGGTGGAAACTACGAGCAGTACTTC.

The CDR3 DNA sequence: TGTGCCAGTAGTATGGGACTGACCTACGAGCAGTACTTC. Translation: CASSMGLTYEQYF. This chain links TRBV19 with TRBJ2-7; possible D gene TRBD2, 6 bases. Germline assignment: CDR1 LNHDA and CDR2 SQIVND (reference sequence). The V and J ends lost 3 bases and 2 bases respectively, with 8 bases between them. The CDR3 loop spans 13 amino acids. The full variable domain, rest sourced from reference TRBV19 and TRBJ2-7, is DGGITQSPKYLFRKEGQNVTLSCEQNLNHDAMYWYRQDPGQGLRLIYYSQIVNDFQKGDIAEGYSVSREKKESFPLTVTSAQKNPTAFYLCASSMGLTYEQYFGPGTRLTVT.

The CDR3 spells CASSGAGGAAQPQHF. CDR3 sequence (DNA): TGTGCCAGCAGCGGAGCAGGGGGCGCGGCTCAGCCCCAGCATTTT. V and J are TRBV12-3 or TRBV12-4 and TRBJ1-5; 8 positions agree with TRBD1. The V gene end was trimmed by 6 bases and the J gene end by 6 bases; junction bases not matched to a gene: 10. CDR3 length equals 15 residues.

Note on this clonotype: A much larger clone is a single base away; this may be a read error. J is TRBJ2-3 and V is TRBV4-2; unclear D gene. Germline V gene data show CDR1 as LGHNA and CDR2 as YNFKEQ. Trimming left V 4 bases short and J 2 bases short, with 13 bases between. The CDR3 extends over 15 amino acids. The chain's CDR3 is CASSREALPTDTQYF. Here the CDR3 DNA reads TGTGCCAGCAGCCGAGAAGCCCTCCCCACAGATACGCAGTATTTT.

Of note for this clonotype: A much larger clone is a single base away; this may be a read error. Here the CDR3 reads CASSVRQGIDPPLHF. The CDR3 nucleotides are TGTGCCAGCAGCGTCCGACAAGGTATAGATCCACCCCTCCACTTT. The chain has TRBV7-9 and TRBJ1-6; D not certain. Germline V lookup: CDR1 SEHNR, CDR2 FQNEAQ (reference sequence). The CDR3 has 15 residues. V lost 5 bases and J 11 bases, leaving 19 bases between the germline ends.

This chain links TRBV18 with TRBJ1-6, with TRBD1 matching 11 bases. V was pared by 3 bases and J by 8 bases, with 12 bases of the junction left unmatched. Germline-derived CDR1 and CDR2 are KGHSH and LQKENI. The CDR3 is 18 residues long. CDR3 in amino acids: CASSPLLVGQGVYSPLHF. Written as DNA, the CDR3 is TGTGCCAGCTCACCCCTACTCGTGGGACAGGGGGTTTATTCACCCCTCCACTTT.

The chain is built from TRBV19 and TRBJ2-3; TRBD1 agrees at 9 bases. J lost 4 bases, V lost 4 bases, and 6 bases had no gene match. This CDR3 has 15 residues. Germline V gene sequence: CDR1 LNHDA, CDR2 SQIVND (reference sequence). This CDR3 reads CASSNRDRAPDTQYF. In DNA form, the CDR3 reads TGTGCCAGTAGTAACCGGGACAGGGCCCCAGATACGCAGTATTTT.

The chain combines TRBV6-1 with TRBJ1-2, with D unresolved. CDR1 and CDR2 from the germline V gene are MNHNS and SASEGT. V was clipped by 6 bases and J by 8 bases, with 16 bases between them. The CDR3 length is 13 residues. Here the CDR3 DNA reads TGTGCCAGCAGGACCGAAGGGTGGTCGGGCTACACCTTC. It translates to CASRTEGWSGYTF.

This clonotype has a count of ten or more. The rearrangement uses TRBV6-1 and TRBJ1-1; maybe TRBD1 (6 bases). Trimming took 3 bases from V and 1 from J, leaving 9 bases between them. The CDR3 extends over 14 amino acids. The germline V gene has CDR1 MNHNS and CDR2 SASEGT. The CDR3 is CASSDRGGNTEAFF. For the CDR3, the DNA is TGTGCCAGCAGTGACAGGGGCGGGAACACTGAAGCTTTCTTT.

This clonotype was seen at least ten times. This sequence joins TRBV12-3 or TRBV12-4 and TRBJ1-1; 9 bases align to TRBD1. CDR3 length: 14 amino acids. Unmatched junction bases numbered 6, after V lost 5 bases and J lost 5 bases. The CDR3 nucleotides are TGTGCCAGCAGTATTCGGACAGGGGAGACTGAAGCTTTCTTT. Protein sequence: CASSIRTGETEAFF.

This clonotype was recorded at least ten times. V is TRBV27 and J is TRBJ2-7; 7 bases match TRBD1. Germline CDR1 reads MNHEY; CDR2 reads SMNVEV (reference sequence). The CDR3 spans 15 residues. Unmatched junction bases numbered 8, after V lost 6 bases and J lost 0 bases. CDR3 in amino acids: CASRIQGRSSYEQYF. CDR3 bases: TGTGCCAGCAGGATACAGGGGCGATCCTCCTACGAGCAGTACTTC.

This clonotype was picked up a small number of times. CDR3 DNA: TGTGCCATCAGTGAGTTGACTAGCTCAGCCTACAATGAGCAGTTCTTC. It is translated as CAISELTSSAYNEQFF. The gene calls are TRBV10-3 and TRBJ2-1, with 7 bases matching TRBD2. Trimming removed 1 base from V and 2 bases from J; junction bases left unmatched: 5. The germline V gene encodes CDR1 ENHRY and CDR2 SYGVKD. The CDR3 loop spans 16 amino acids.

In this sample, this clonotype turned up a few times. This chain connects TRBV25-1 to TRBJ1-3; 7 bases are a match to TRBD1. V dropped 4 bases and J dropped 3; count of bases not matched to a gene: 6. Per germline, CDR1 MGHDK and CDR2 SYGVNS. CDR3 length: 15 amino acids. The chain's CDR3 is CASSAARGFGNTIYF. The CDR3 nucleotides are TGTGCCAGCAGTGCTGCCAGGGGGTTTGGAAACACCATATATTTT.

This clonotype was found many times. V gene TRBV30 combines with J gene TRBJ2-1; D is unclear. The CDR3 spans 13 residues. The germline V gene has CDR1 GTSNPN and CDR2 SVGIG (reference sequence). Trimming cost V 1 base and J 3 bases, with 7 bases left between them. The CDR3 here is CAWSGPNYNEQFF. Written as DNA, the CDR3 is TGTGCCTGGAGTGGGCCTAACTACAATGAGCAGTTCTTC.

The sample holds one count of this clonotype. The chain links TRBV7-2 to TRBJ2-7, with TRBD2 matching over 11 bases. The DNA end favors TRBJ2-1, so the J call may be wrong. CDR1 is SGHTA and CDR2 is FQGNSA in the germline V gene. The length of the CDR3 is 15 residues. The CDR3 sequence is CASRDTSGSGYEQFF. DNA for the CDR3: TGTGCCAGCAGGGATACTAGCGGGAGCGGCTATGAGCAGTTCTTC.

The V gene is TRBV5-1, the J gene TRBJ2-5; D is possibly TRBD2 (6 bases). V was shortened by 4 bases and J by 7 bases, with 14 bases between the two germline ends. The CDR3 runs to 13 residues. Per the germline V gene, CDR1 is SGHRS and CDR2 is YFSETQ. The DNA of the CDR3 is TGCGCCAGCAGCGGGGAGGAATTTGGGACCCAGTACTTC. Translation: CASSGEEFGTQYF.

This clonotype was seen a handful of times. The rearrangement uses TRBV7-3 and TRBJ2-5; no reliable D call. The CDR3 runs 18 residues. Looked up from germline, CDR1 is SGHTA and CDR2 is FQGTGA. Trimming removed 1 base at V and 1 base at J, with 19 bases between. The CDR3 here is CASSLMGLSRHIQETQYF. The CDR3 nucleotides read TGTGCCAGCAGCTTAATGGGATTGTCGAGACACATCCAAGAGACCCAGTACTTC.

This clonotype was counted at least ten times. The chain joins TRBV7-9 to TRBJ1-4; D remains ambiguous. The CDR3 consists of 13 residues. V lost 6 bases and J lost 8, with 13 bases in between. Germline-derived CDR1 and CDR2 are SEHNR and FQNEAQ (reference sequence). In DNA form, the CDR3 reads TGTGCCAGCAGGGGAAAGGGCCGGGAAAAACTGTTTTTT. Translation gives CASRGKGREKLFF.

This clonotype occurred a few times. The genes are TRBV7-9 and TRBJ2-3, with D perhaps TRBD1 (5 bases). CDR1 and CDR2 (germline): SEHNR, FQNEAQ (reference sequence). This CDR3 region has 14 residues. Trimming stripped 8 bases from V and 2 bases from J, with 14 bases between. The CDR3 is CASSRQDTTDTQYF. The CDR3, as DNA: TGTGCCAGCTCCCGGCAGGACACCACAGATACGCAGTATTTT.

The sample holds many counts of this clonotype. The chain has TRBV20-1 and TRBJ1-1, with D perhaps matching TRBD1 (6 bases). The germline gives CDR1 DFQATT, CDR2 SNEGSKA (reference sequence). CDR3 size: 13 residues. Trimming took off 2 bases at V and 5 bases at J, with 12 bases between the two ends. CDR3 amino acids: CSARQGMRTEAFF. As DNA, the CDR3 is TGCAGTGCTAGACAGGGGATGAGAACTGAAGCTTTCTTT.

This clonotype was seen at least ten times. This rearrangement joins TRBV14 to TRBJ2-1, with 8 positions matching TRBD2. Germline CDR1 and CDR2: SGHDN and FVKESK. This CDR3 is built from 17 residues. Trimming at V came to 0 bases and at J to 8 bases, leaving 12 bases not matched to a gene. CDR3 amino acids: CASSQDPGGGIWDEQFF. CDR3 coding DNA: TGTGCCAGCAGCCAAGATCCGGGCGGGGGGATATGGGATGAGCAGTTCTTC. The full variable domain, rest sourced from reference TRBV14 and TRBJ2-1, is EAGVTQFPSHSVIEKGQTVTLRCDPISGHDNLYWYRRVMGKEIKFLLHFVKESKQDESGMPNNRFLAERTGGTYSTLKVQPAELEDSGVYFCASSQDPGGGIWDEQFFGPGTRLTVL.

The table lists this clonotype with a few counts. This sequence joins TRBV6-1 and TRBJ1-1, with 11 bases identical to TRBD1. Germline V gene lookup returns CDR1 MNHNS and CDR2 SASEGT. The CDR3 extends over 15 amino acids. Unmatched junction bases numbered 6, after V lost 5 bases and J lost 4 bases. Here the CDR3 DNA reads TGTGCCAGCAGTTATTTTGGGACAGGGGGCACTGAAGCTTTCTTT. This sequence encodes CASSYFGTGGTEAFF.

The chain carries TRBV5-6 and TRBJ2-5, with TRBD2 matching over 9 bases. CDR3 length equals 15 residues. The junction had 7 bases not matched to a gene; V was cut back by 0 bases and J by 7 bases. The germline V gene encodes CDR1 SGHDT and CDR2 YYEEEE. The CDR3 DNA is TGTGCCAGCAGCTTGGCCGCGGGGGGGCCGGCGACCCAGTACTTC. Protein: CASSLAAGGPATQYF.

The rearrangement uses TRBV11-3 and TRBJ1-2, with no clear D. Per the germline V gene, CDR1 is SGHNT and CDR2 is YENEEA. The CDR3 consists of 15 residues. V was shortened by 9 bases and J by 0 bases, with 17 bases between the two germline ends. CDR3 DNA sequence: TGTGCCAGTAGTCGTTCCCGGGAAGCTAACTATGGCTACACCTTC. This translates into CASSRSREANYGYTF.